The 2 T cell receptor beta chains listed next were all sequenced from one sample in a study of tumor and adjacent non-tumor tissue in lung cancer. No cell sorting was done before RNA was extracted from the tissue. TCRbeta libraries were built with three rounds of nested PCR, modified from ARM-PCR. MiXCR was run by TCRdb on the multiplex PCR reads, yielding one entry per CDR3 protein. This table has about 200,000 distinct CDR3 sequences, about 71% appearing once. The sample consisted of lung tumor tissue. The receptors derive from a man in his sixties with non-small cell lung cancer.

As regards this clonotype: As the CDR3 is not closed by the conserved phenylalanine or tryptophan, this likely results from a read error. The rearrangement joins TRBV20-1 to TRBJ2-3, with TRBD1 matching 12 bases. The germline V gene encodes CDR1 DFQATT and CDR2 SNEGSKA (reference sequence). J gave up 4 bases and V 1 base, and 6 bases lay outside the gene matches. The CDR3 consists of 16 residues. CDR3 nucleotides: TGCAGTGCTAGAGGGGACAGGGGGCGGAGGTCAGATACGCAGTATCTT. It specifies CSARGDRGRRSDTQYL.

Turning to this clonotype: At one end, the junction sequence differs from germline, possibly due to a read error. The rearrangement links TRBV20-1 to TRBJ2-5; TRBD2 might be the D (6 bases). CDR3 length: 13 amino acids. Per the germline V gene, CDR1 is DFQATT and CDR2 is SNEGSKA (reference sequence). CDR3 residues: CSVRLDYQETQYF. CDR3 DNA: TGCAGTGTTAGACTAGATTATCAAGAGACCCAGTACTTC.